This is a list of T cell receptor beta chains from one sample in a study of T cell responses to AZD1222 COVID-19 vaccine. Some clones are missing from TCRdb's copy, which holds only in-frame ones; the method was immunoSEQ multiplex PCR. The data hold approximately 180,000 clones, with roughly 91% observed a single time. The sample here was peripheral blood, taken 28 days after the second dose of the MenACWY control vaccine. These receptors were obtained from an adult who received the MenACWY meningococcal vaccine as a control. The CDR3 runs from the conserved cysteine through the conserved F or W. Each record gives: J gene, V gene, clone size, D gene, CDR3 DNA, CDR3 protein. A D gene is named only where the DNA matches it firmly. For some rows the clone size is stated as once, few or many, or as a class when expanded; others skip it.

>TRBJ1-6|TRBV7-2|-|-
TGTGCCAGCAGCCCCGGAGGAGGGAGAACATCACCCCTCCACTTT
CASSPGGGRTSPLHF
>TRBJ2-2|TRBV9|-|-
TGTGCCAGCAGCGCAGGTCCGAGCACCGGGGAGCTGTTTTTT
CASSAGPSTGELFF
>TRBJ1-1|TRBV18|-|-
TGTGCCAGCTCACCAAGTATGAACACTGAAGCTTTCTTT
CASSPSMNTEAFF
>TRBJ2-3|TRBV28|-|TRBD2
TGTGCCAGCCTCGGGGGGGGCACAGATACGCAGTATTTT
CASLGGGTDTQYF
>TRBJ1-2|TRBV6-5|once|-
TGTGCCAGCAGTTACCTTGGTCCCCTGAGAAACTATGGCTACACCTTC
CASSYLGPLRNYGYTF
>TRBJ2-1|TRBV3-1/TRBV3-2|-|TRBD1
TGTGCCAGCAGCCAAGGACAGGGTAACGCTGAGCAGTTCTTC
CASSQGQGNAEQFF
>TRBJ2-1|TRBV7-9|-|TRBD1
TGTGCCAGCAAGACAGGGTTCCATGAGCAGTTCTTC
CASKTGFHEQFF
>TRBJ2-5|TRBV7-2|-|TRBD2
TGTGCCAGCAGCCCTCCGACTAGCGGCCAAGAGACCCAGTACTTC
CASSPPTSGQETQYF
>TRBJ2-3|TRBV5-4|-|TRBD2
TGTGCCAGCAGCCGAATGACTAGCGGGGGGGATACGCAGTATTTT
CASSRMTSGGDTQYF
>TRBJ1-1|TRBV28|-|-
TGTGCCAGTGCAGGGCGCGCGAACACTGAAGCTTTCTTT
CASAGRANTEAFF
>TRBJ1-4|TRBV30|-|-
TGTGCCTACAGTGACAGGCCCCGGGAAAAACTGTTTTTT
CAYSDRPREKLFF